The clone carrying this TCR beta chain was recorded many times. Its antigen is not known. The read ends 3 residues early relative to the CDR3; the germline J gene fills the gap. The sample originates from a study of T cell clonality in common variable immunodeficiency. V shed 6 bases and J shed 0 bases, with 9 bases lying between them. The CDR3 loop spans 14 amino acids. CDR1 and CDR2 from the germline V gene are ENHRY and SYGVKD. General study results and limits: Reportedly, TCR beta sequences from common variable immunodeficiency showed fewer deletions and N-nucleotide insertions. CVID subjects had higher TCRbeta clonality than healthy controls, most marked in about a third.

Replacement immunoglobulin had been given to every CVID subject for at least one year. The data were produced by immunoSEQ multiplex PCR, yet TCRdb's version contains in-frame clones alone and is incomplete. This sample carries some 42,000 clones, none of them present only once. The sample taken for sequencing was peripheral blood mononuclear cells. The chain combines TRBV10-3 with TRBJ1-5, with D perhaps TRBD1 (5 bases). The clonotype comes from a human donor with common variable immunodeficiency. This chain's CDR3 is CAIRGHLSNQPQHF. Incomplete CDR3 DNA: TGTGCCATCAGAGGACACCTTAGCAATCAGCCC.